This T cell receptor (beta chain) emerged from a study of shared clonotypes between healthy human individuals. Findings and limits, study-wide: Enrolling few donors narrowed the genetic and exposure-history diversity that was represented.

The CDR3 runs to 16 residues. Trimming cost V 1 base and J 4 bases; bases outside gene matches: 8. The V gene's germline CDR1 is SGHVS and CDR2 FQNEAQ. Only in-frame clones appear in the TCRdb table, and some are missing; sequencing was by immunoSEQ multiplex PCR. The table shows approximately 640,000 clones, with about 90% occurring only once. Turning to this clone: Its target is not known.

The sequence was obtained from a man aged 18 to 35 in good health. Some clones in this sample may be carry-over from other donors' samples. The chain has TRBV7-8 and TRBJ2-3; 7 bases fit TRBD2. The specimen was memory CD8+ T cells from PBMCs. Indicated subset: CD45RO+ cells pooled with CCR7-negative TemRA cells. As DNA, the CDR3 is TGTGCCAGCAGCTTAGTTTGGGGGGGTGCCGCAGATACGCAGTATTTT. Its translation: CASSLVWGGAADTQYF.